This T cell receptor beta chain was identified during a study of blood T cell repertoires in COVID-19. This table comes from immunoSEQ multiplex PCR, and its TCRdb copy is limited to in-frame clones, with some not included. Among about 310,000 clones, 85% to 90% were seen once, and the ten largest hold roughly 1.3%. V was trimmed by 0 bases and J by 3 bases, leaving 10 bases between them. CDR3 length equals 14 residues. Germline V CDR1 and CDR2: SGHRS, YFSETQ. The rearrangement links TRBV5-1 to TRBJ2-7; no firm D call. This TCR was sampled from an older man with acute or convalescent COVID-19. Sequenced sample: peripheral blood. CDR3 loop: CASSLGQTFYEQYF. The CDR3 DNA reads as TGCGCCAGCAGCTTGGGGCAAACCTTCTACGAGCAGTACTTC.